The 28 T cell receptor beta chains reported below all come from one sample, sequenced in a study of neoadjuvant anti-PD-1 for oral cavity cancer. Some clones are missing from TCRdb's copy, which holds only in-frame ones; the method was immunoSEQ multiplex PCR. This table has about 15,000 clones, approximately 40% appearing once. Time point defined: after neoadjuvant nivolumab, at surgical resection. The sequences come from tumor tissue, collected after nivolumab (anti-PD-1) treatment. The source is a person aged 40 to 85 with oral cavity squamous cell carcinoma.

This clone showed up just a few times. This rearrangement joins TRBV10-2 to TRBJ1-5; 8 bases agree with TRBD1. The J segment lost 2 bases and the V segment lost 1 base, leaving 7 bases of the junction unmatched. CDR3 length equals 17 residues. The V gene's germline CDR1 is WSHSY and CDR2 SAAADI. CDR3 nucleotides: TGCGCCAGCAGTGAGTTACAGGGGGTTGGTGGCAATCAGCCCCAGCATTTT. It encodes CASSELQGVGGNQPQHF.

J is TRBJ2-1 and V is TRBV7-6; TRBD2 agrees at 9 bases. Trimming removed 3 bases from V and 7 bases from J; junction bases left unmatched: 10. Germline CDR1 and CDR2: SGHVS and FNYEAQ. CDR3 length: 16 residues. The CDR3 protein is CASSLGGGALGNEQFF. Written as DNA, the CDR3 is TGTGCCAGCAGCTTGGGCGGGGGGGCTTTGGGGAATGAGCAGTTCTTC.

The chain employs TRBV5-1 and TRBJ2-2, with 12 bases that match TRBD2. Germline loops: CDR1 SGHRS, CDR2 YFSETQ. CDR3 length: 18 amino acids. V lost 3 bases and J lost 4; bases outside the gene matches: 10. This CDR3 reads CASSSLPSGGAGTGELFF. As DNA, the CDR3 is TGCGCCAGCAGCTCCCTCCCTAGCGGGGGGGCGGGCACCGGGGAGCTGTTTTTT. Looking up the rest from reference TRBV5-1 and TRBJ2-2 gives the full variable domain: KAGVTQTPRYLIKTRGQQVTLSCSPISGHRSVSWYQQTPGQGLQFLFEYFSETQRNKGNFPGRFSGRQFSNSRSEMNVSTLELGDSALYLCASSSLPSGGAGTGELFFGEGSRLTVL.

The J gene is TRBJ2-7, the V gene TRBV2, with TRBD2 as a possible D gene (5 bases). Trimming took off 3 bases at V and 6 bases at J, with 12 bases between the two ends. This CDR3 has 13 amino acids. Per germline, CDR1 SNHLY and CDR2 FYNNEI. CDR3: CASSDVRGSEQYF. CDR3 DNA sequence: TGTGCCAGCAGTGATGTGAGAGGGTCCGAGCAGTACTTC.

This clone was found once. V and J are TRBV14 and TRBJ1-1; unclear D gene. The CDR3 spans 15 residues. Germline CDR1 is SGHDN and CDR2 is FVKESK. V lost 3 bases and J 1 base, leaving 12 bases between the germline ends. The CDR3 loop is CASSQASKGNTEAFF. For the CDR3, the DNA is TGTGCCAGCAGCCAGGCTTCGAAGGGGAACACTGAAGCTTTCTTT.

The CDR3 reads CASSIERGRQETQYF. The CDR3 DNA follows: TGTGCCAGTAGTATAGAACGGGGACGACAAGAGACCCAGTACTTC. The chain combines TRBV19 with TRBJ2-5; D may be TRBD1 or TRBD2 (5 bases each). CDR3 length: 15 residues. In germline, CDR1 is LNHDA, CDR2 SQIVND (reference sequence). V lost 0 bases and J 2 bases, leaving 10 bases between the germline ends.

CDR3 amino acids: CASSLSTGMSGYTF. The DNA for the CDR3 is TGTGCCAGCAGTTTATCGACAGGGATGAGTGGCTACACCTTC. The rearrangement links TRBV27 to TRBJ1-2; 7 bases map to TRBD1. The CDR3 is 14 amino acids. V lost 0 bases to trimming and J lost 7 bases; unmatched junction nucleotides: 5. CDR1 and CDR2 from the germline V gene are MNHEY and SMNVEV (reference sequence).

The chain is built from TRBV7-6 and TRBJ2-7, with D possibly being TRBD1 or TRBD2 (5 bases each). The CDR3 consists of 12 residues. Looked up from germline, CDR1 is SGHVS and CDR2 is FNYEAQ. V was cut by 7 bases and J by 4 bases, with 11 bases left in between. The CDR3 bases are TGTGCCAGCACCCCCGAGGGGTACGAGCAGTACTTC. It is translated as CASTPEGYEQYF.

This rearrangement joins TRBV11-2 to TRBJ1-1; no reliable D call. Trimming took 0 bases from V and 4 from J, leaving 9 bases between them. The germline V gene has CDR1 SGHAT and CDR2 FQNNGV. The CDR3 is 14 amino acids. The CDR3 sequence is CASSLEPGSTEAFF. The DNA of the CDR3 is TGTGCCAGCAGCTTAGAACCTGGCAGCACTGAAGCTTTCTTT.

The chain recombines TRBV6-1 with TRBJ1-6, with D perhaps matching TRBD1 (6 bases). CDR1 and CDR2 from the germline V gene are MNHNS and SASEGT. Trimming cost V 3 bases and J 9 bases, with 9 bases left between them. The CDR3 has 13 amino acids. CDR3 sequence: CASSEGGVSPLHF. For the CDR3, the DNA is TGTGCCAGCAGTGAGGGGGGCGTTTCACCCCTCCACTTT.

This chain links TRBV5-1 with TRBJ2-7; D perhaps matches TRBD1 (6 bases). Per the germline V gene, CDR1 is SGHRS and CDR2 is YFSETQ. With 4 bases removed from V and 0 bases from J, the gap between germline ends came to 14 bases. CDR3 length: 15 residues. The DNA for the CDR3 is TGCGCCAGCAGCCAAACCACAGGGAGCTCCTACGAGCAGTACTTC. Translation: CASSQTTGSSYEQYF.

The chain uses TRBV6-1 and TRBJ2-2; TRBD1 matches 8 bases. The germline gives CDR1 MNHNS, CDR2 SASEGT. The J segment lost 7 bases and the V segment lost 5 bases, leaving 9 bases of the junction unmatched. The CDR3 consists of 15 residues. This CDR3 reads CASSPQGAGSGELFF. As DNA, the CDR3 is TGTGCCAGCAGTCCCCAGGGGGCAGGGAGCGGGGAGCTGTTTTTT.

This clone has just a few counts. The chain combines TRBV6-1 with TRBJ1-2; 10 nucleotides align to TRBD1. V lost 4 bases and J lost 5; bases outside the gene matches: 10. The CDR3 consists of 16 residues. Germline V lookup: CDR1 MNHNS, CDR2 SASEGT. The CDR3 sequence is CASSAPERTGGYGYTF. The CDR3 DNA follows: TGTGCCAGCAGTGCGCCAGAACGGACAGGGGGGTATGGCTACACCTTC.

Within the sample, this clone is medium-sized. This chain joins TRBV5-4 and TRBJ1-1; 9 bases are a match to TRBD1. There are 17 residues in the CDR3. From germline, CDR1 is SGHNT and CDR2 YYREEE (reference sequence). The junction had 11 bases not matched to a gene; V was cut back by 4 bases and J by 1 base. The CDR3 region has the DNA TGTGCCAGCAGCCCGGCCCCCGGGACAGGGAGGAACACTGAAGCTTTCTTT. It translates to CASSPAPGTGRNTEAFF. Full variable domain (remainder filled in from reference TRBV5-4 and TRBJ1-1): ETGVTQSPTHLIKTRGQQVTLRCSSQSGHNTVSWYQQALGQGPQFIFQYYREEENGRGNFPPRFSGLQFPNYSSELNVNALELDDSALYLCASSPAPGTGRNTEAFFGQGTRLTVV.

Points on this clone: This sample includes further DNA sequences coding for the same CDR3. The gene calls are TRBV27 and TRBJ2-7; unclear D gene. V was clipped by 6 bases and J by 3 bases, with 12 bases between them. This CDR3 region has 13 residues. CDR1 is MNHEY and CDR2 is SMNVEV in the germline V gene (reference sequence). The CDR3 DNA is TGTGCCAGCAGACCCACGAACAGCTACGAGCAGTACTTC. Translation: CASRPTNSYEQYF.

J is TRBJ2-5 and V is TRBV6-5; D gene uncertain. The CDR3 loop spans 11 amino acids. Between the trimmed V and J ends, which lost 10 bases and 5 bases, there was a span of 11 bases. Germline-derived CDR1 and CDR2 are MNHEY and SVGAGI. The CDR3, as DNA: TGTGCCACAAGAGGCTGGGAGACCCAGTACTTC. Amino acids: CATRGWETQYF.

This chain uses TRBV4-2 with TRBJ1-1; maybe TRBD1 (6 bases). CDR1 is LGHNA, CDR2 YNFKEQ, per germline. CDR3 length: 13 amino acids. With 4 bases removed from V and 6 bases from J, the gap between germline ends came to 12 bases. CDR3 amino acids: CASSRTGWAEAFF. DNA for the CDR3: TGTGCCAGCAGCCGAACAGGGTGGGCTGAAGCTTTCTTT.

This clone has just one count. A much larger clone lies one base from this, so it may be a read error. This chain links TRBV6-4 with TRBJ1-6; D unclear. The CDR3 contains 13 residues. V was shortened by 2 bases and J by 5 bases, with 4 bases between the two germline ends. Germline V CDR1 and CDR2: MRHNA, SNTAGT. CDR3 protein: CASSDRDNSPLHF. CDR3 bases: TGTGCCAGCAGTGACAGGGATAATTCACCCCTCCACTTT.

The CDR3 protein is CASSQDRSPLYEQYF. The CDR3 DNA follows: TGTGCCAGCAGCCAGGACAGGTCTCCGCTCTACGAGCAGTACTTC. The chain is built from TRBV7-3 and TRBJ2-7; TRBD1 agrees at 7 bases. Germline V gene lookup returns CDR1 SGHTA and CDR2 FQGTGA. V dropped 5 bases and J dropped 3; count of bases not matched to a gene: 10. CDR3 length equals 15 residues.

The chain joins TRBV7-2 to TRBJ2-7; D is possibly TRBD1 (5 bases). The V gene's germline CDR1 is SGHTA and CDR2 FQGNSA. Trimming took 1 base from V and 5 from J, leaving 15 bases between them. CDR3 size: 15 residues. Here the CDR3 DNA reads TGTGCCAGCAGCTTAGTCGGCAGGGCTTGGGACGAGCAGTACTTC. The encoded protein is CASSLVGRAWDEQYF.

The chain carries TRBV19 and TRBJ1-1, with TRBD1 identical over 10 bases. Unmatched junction bases numbered 11, after V lost 5 bases and J lost 5 bases. CDR3 length: 16 residues. Per the germline V gene, CDR1 is LNHDA and CDR2 is SQIVND (reference sequence). DNA for the CDR3: TGTGCCAGTAGTCCTCGAGACAGGGGGCGAGGGACTGAAGCTTTCTTT. Amino acids: CASSPRDRGRGTEAFF.

This sequence joins TRBV5-4 and TRBJ1-2; tentative D call: TRBD1 (6 bases). Per the germline V gene, CDR1 is SGHNT and CDR2 is YYREEE (reference sequence). V shed 3 bases and J shed 6 bases, with 18 bases lying between them. The CDR3 loop spans 15 amino acids. DNA of the CDR3: TGTGCCAGCAGCTCTAGGACAGCTCGGGGCGATGGCTACACCTTC. This encodes CASSSRTARGDGYTF.

V gene TRBV7-2 combines with J gene TRBJ1-6, with 8 positions matching TRBD1. Looked up from germline, CDR1 is SGHTA and CDR2 is FQGNSA. V shed 6 bases and J 2 bases; nucleotides not matched to a gene: 6. CDR3 length equals 16 residues. This CDR3 is CASRRTGHTYNSPLHF. CDR3 nucleotide sequence: TGTGCCAGCAGAAGGACAGGGCATACCTATAATTCACCCCTCCACTTT.

The sample holds a few counts of this clone. This rearrangement joins TRBV7-6 to TRBJ1-2; perhaps TRBD1 as D (6 bases). Trimming shortened V by 1 base and J by 7 bases, and 10 bases separated the two germline ends. Germline V lookup: CDR1 SGHVS, CDR2 FNYEAQ. The CDR3 contains 13 residues. The DNA for the CDR3 is TGTGCCAGCAGCTTAGACAGGGCACGTGGCTACACCTTC. It is translated as CASSLDRARGYTF.

The chain employs TRBV5-1 and TRBJ2-2; a possible D gene is TRBD2 (6 bases). This CDR3 spans 13 amino acids. The V end was cut by 2 bases, the J end by 7 bases, with 9 bases between. Germline assignment: CDR1 SGHRS and CDR2 YFSETQ. This chain's CDR3 is CASSFQGGGELFF. CDR3 in DNA: TGCGCCAGCAGCTTCCAGGGAGGCGGGGAGCTGTTTTTT.

The J gene is TRBJ2-7, the V gene TRBV2, with TRBD1 as a possible D gene (5 bases). The CDR3 spans 16 residues. Between the trimmed V and J ends, which lost 6 bases and 3 bases, there was a span of 21 bases. From germline, CDR1 is SNHLY and CDR2 FYNNEI. The CDR3 region has the DNA TGTGCCAGCAGGGACCCCGGGCAGGGAACCGTCTACGAGCAGTACTTC. This translates into CASRDPGQGTVYEQYF.

This clone was seen a few times. In nucleotides, the CDR3 is TGTGCCAGTGTTATTTACACTGAAGCTTTCTTT. Residues: CASVIYTEAFF. The V gene is TRBV19, the J gene TRBJ1-1; the D is unclear. The CDR3 covers 11 residues. V was trimmed by 8 bases and J by 3 bases, leaving 7 bases between them. From germline, CDR1 is LNHDA and CDR2 SQIVND (reference sequence).

This rearrangement joins TRBV28 to TRBJ2-1; 7 bases map to TRBD1. Per the germline V gene, CDR1 is MDHEN and CDR2 is SYDVKM. The V and J ends lost 5 bases and 8 bases, in that order; junction bases with no gene match: 18. The CDR3 length is 17 residues. The CDR3 nucleotides are TGTGCCAGCAGTATGATACTAAGGACAGGTCGGATCCATGAGCAGTTCTTC. It translates to CASSMILRTGRIHEQFF. The full variable domain, completed using reference TRBV28 and TRBJ2-1, is DVKVTQSSRYLVKRTGEKVFLECVQDMDHENMFWYRQDPGLGLRLIYFSYDVKMKEKGDIPEGYSVSREKKERFSLILESASTNQTSMYLCASSMILRTGRIHEQFFGPGTRLTVL.